This T cell receptor beta chain was captured in a study of blood T cell repertoires in COVID-19 (dated by TCRdb to 2018 to 2020). Background for the entire study: The collaborator samples originated in the United States, Italy and Spain and spanned the acute and convalescent phases of COVID-19. The material from the prospective study consisted of cDNA or gDNA derived from T cells, B-cell-depleted T cells, or PBMCs. Sample metadata almost always included a de-identified subject ID, COVID-19 status, age in years and sex. Samples came from the ongoing ImmuneRACE study (first 160 participants) plus 1,254 subjects from 6 global collaborators. Deeply sampled blood TCRbeta repertoires from subjects exposed to, actively infected with, or recovered from COVID-19 were included in the dataset. The repertoires were made available in a free public database intended to serve as a resource for research on the immune response to SARS-CoV-2. Where available, HLA class I and class II types were taken from metadata supplied by the sample provider and were not determined by assay-based typing.

Points the paper makes about the study in general: Clinical and demographic metadata were provided uncurated, with the amount varying by source and participant.

TCRbeta CDR3 regions were amplified from genomic DNA using the immunoSEQ Assay, a bias-controlled multiplex PCR. The paper's data handling went like this. Within the assay, amplification of reference gene primers was used to estimate how many nucleated cells each sample contained. To quantify the absolute abundance of each unique TCRbeta CDR3 rearrangement, sequence reads were collapsed and filtered. For each sample, productive Simpson clonality was calculated as the square root of Simpson's diversity index over productive rearrangements. TCRdb holds this immuneACCESS table with in-frame rearrangements only. Some clones are missing; in checked studies, unresolved V genes explain under half, and the rest has no known cause. The V and J calls and clone size are taken from that table; D and trimming were inferred from the DNA. The sample has some 380,000 clones on record, 90% of them singletons. 6.5% to 7% of the sample belongs to the ten largest clones.

V loses 7 bases at its end and J loses 3 bases; junction bases beyond the gene matches: 9. The CDR3 goes from the cysteine to the phenylalanine over 15 residues. Only the CDR3 DNA stays, 45 bases, in frame from base 1. CDR1 and CDR2 were assigned from the germline V gene as SGHRS and YFSETQ. To note about this clone: This clone's antigen is unknown. No much larger clone is present one base from it, and per-base qualities are unavailable.

Whole blood was collected in K2EDTA tubes by collaborating institutions according to the institutions' own protocols. For TCRbeta analysis, collaborators shipped samples in one of three forms: frozen whole blood, isolated PBMCs, or DNA extracted from either of those sample types. The source is a man aged 18 to 30 with active or convalescent COVID-19. The sample consisted of peripheral blood. The V gene is TRBV5-1 and the J gene is TRBJ2-3, and TRBD2 matches 9 of the central bases. The DNA sequence is as follows: TGCGCCAGCCATCGGCTAGCGGGGATGACAGATACGCAGTATTTT. Its product reads: CASHRLAGMTDTQYF.